This T cell receptor (beta chain) was sequenced for a study of T-cell reconstitution after alpha-beta-depleted transplantation in children. This CDR3 is 15 amino acids long. Germline V gene sequence: CDR1 SQVTM, CDR2 ANQGSEA. Germline trimming cut 6 bases from V and 1 base from J; bases unmatched to any gene: 8. TCRbeta library preparation incorporated unique molecular identifiers. TCRdb used MiXCR to reprocess the PCR reads, holding one entry per CDR3 protein. Of nearly 550,000 distinct CDR3 sequences detected, approximately 20% appear once; the ten largest clones hold 2.5% to 4%. The sample was PBMCs from the stem cell graft donor, taken from the stem cell graft. The origin of this receptor is a human donor who donated a stem cell graft to a child with acute lymphoblastic leukemia. The chain combines TRBV29-1 with TRBJ2-7; 11 nucleotides agree with TRBD1. This chain's CDR3 is CSVDVRDRGSYEQYF. Here the CDR3 DNA reads TGCAGCGTGGACGTCCGGGACAGGGGGTCCTACGAGCAGTACTTC.